The 4 T cell receptor beta chains reported below all come from one sample, sequenced in a study of siplizumab effects on memory and regulatory T cells. TCRdb's table, derived via immunoSEQ multiplex PCR, lists solely in-frame clones and lacks some. This table has more than 85,000 clones, approximately 90% appearing once. Sequenced: CD4+ T cells sorted from blood. All receptors come from a human donor in good health.

The chain uses TRBV6-1 and TRBJ1-5; the D gene is possibly TRBD1 (6 bases). Per the germline V gene, CDR1 is MNHNS and CDR2 is SASEGT. The germline V and J ends were trimmed by 5 bases and 0 bases, with 11 bases remaining between them. The CDR3 has 15 amino acids. The CDR3 DNA follows: TGTGCCAGCAGTCTTAGGGGGTATAGCAATCAGCCCCAGCATTTT. The encoded protein is CASSLRGYSNQPQHF.

This clone is termed medium-sized. The chain couples TRBV19 to TRBJ2-6, with D unclear. Germline CDR1 reads LNHDA; CDR2 reads SQIVND (reference sequence). This CDR3 is built from 16 residues. The V and J ends lost 4 bases and 2 bases respectively, with 12 bases between them. The CDR3, as DNA: TGTGCCAGTAGTAATCCAGTAAGGGCTGGGGCCAACGTCCTGACTTTC. This encodes CASSNPVRAGANVLTF.

The V gene is TRBV7-9, the J gene TRBJ2-2; D gene unclear. The CDR3 is 14 residues long. Trimming shortened V by 7 bases and J by 0 bases, and 9 bases separated the two germline ends. Germline V gene data show CDR1 as SEHNR and CDR2 as FQNEAQ (reference sequence). The CDR3 is CASNLDPNTGELFF. The CDR3 DNA follows: TGTGCCAGCAATCTAGATCCGAACACCGGGGAGCTGTTTTTT.

This chain joins TRBV2 and TRBJ2-5; D unresolved. V lost 6 bases and J 4 bases, leaving 18 bases between the germline ends. Germline V gene data show CDR1 as SNHLY and CDR2 as FYNNEI. This CDR3 has 15 amino acids. CDR3 bases: TGTGCCAGCAGCCTAGGTCCTATTAGAGGAGAGACCCAGTACTTC. This sequence encodes CASSLGPIRGETQYF.